Given below is one T cell receptor beta chain in context. The antigen is undetermined. Germline-derived CDR1 and CDR2 are SGDLS and YYNGEE. V gave up 0 bases and J gave up 0 bases; unmatched junction bases: 2. The CDR3 extends over 16 amino acids. These data originate in a study of cytomegalovirus exposure and HLA in healthy donors. General study points: Among TCR beta chains, those listed as cytomegalovirus-associated numbered about 160. Across donors, most TCRs were seen rarely, yet some public ones were widespread. Later analysis revealed greater clonal expansion in HLA-associated TCR beta chains than in equally common others. V- and J-gene trimming in TCR beta was tied to a missense DCLRE1C variant by an analysis performed later.

Use of 60 Vbeta and 13 Jbeta primers characterized the PCR. Sequenced by immunoSEQ multiplex PCR; TCRdb stores in-frame clones only, minus some. This table lists approximately 96,000 clones. The source material was PBMCs. This receptor was obtained from a girl aged 5 to 17 in good health and CMV-seropositive. The chain joins TRBV9 to TRBJ2-2; 7 nucleotides match TRBD2. CDR3 loop: CASSVVAGANTGELFF. Written as DNA, the CDR3 is TGTGCCAGCAGCGTAGTGGCGGGAGCGAACACCGGGGAGCTGTTTTTT.